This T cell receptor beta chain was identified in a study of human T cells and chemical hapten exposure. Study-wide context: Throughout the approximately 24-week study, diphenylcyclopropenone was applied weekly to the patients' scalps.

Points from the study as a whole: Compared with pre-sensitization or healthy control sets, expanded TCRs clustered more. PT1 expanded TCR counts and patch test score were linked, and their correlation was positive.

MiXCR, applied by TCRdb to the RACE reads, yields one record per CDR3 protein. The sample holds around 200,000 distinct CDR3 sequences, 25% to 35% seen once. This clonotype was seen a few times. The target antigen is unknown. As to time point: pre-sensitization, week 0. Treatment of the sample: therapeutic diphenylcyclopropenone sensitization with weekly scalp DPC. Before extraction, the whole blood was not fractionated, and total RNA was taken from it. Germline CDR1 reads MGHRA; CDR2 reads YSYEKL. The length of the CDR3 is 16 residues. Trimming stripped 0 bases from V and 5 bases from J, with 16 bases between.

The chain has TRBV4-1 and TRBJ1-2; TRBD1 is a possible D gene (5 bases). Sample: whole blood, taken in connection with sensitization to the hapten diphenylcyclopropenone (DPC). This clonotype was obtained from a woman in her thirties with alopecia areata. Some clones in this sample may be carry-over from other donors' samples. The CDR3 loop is CASSQEDIGDGYGYTF. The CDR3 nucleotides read TGCGCCAGCAGCCAAGAGGATATCGGGGACGGGTATGGCTACACCTTC.